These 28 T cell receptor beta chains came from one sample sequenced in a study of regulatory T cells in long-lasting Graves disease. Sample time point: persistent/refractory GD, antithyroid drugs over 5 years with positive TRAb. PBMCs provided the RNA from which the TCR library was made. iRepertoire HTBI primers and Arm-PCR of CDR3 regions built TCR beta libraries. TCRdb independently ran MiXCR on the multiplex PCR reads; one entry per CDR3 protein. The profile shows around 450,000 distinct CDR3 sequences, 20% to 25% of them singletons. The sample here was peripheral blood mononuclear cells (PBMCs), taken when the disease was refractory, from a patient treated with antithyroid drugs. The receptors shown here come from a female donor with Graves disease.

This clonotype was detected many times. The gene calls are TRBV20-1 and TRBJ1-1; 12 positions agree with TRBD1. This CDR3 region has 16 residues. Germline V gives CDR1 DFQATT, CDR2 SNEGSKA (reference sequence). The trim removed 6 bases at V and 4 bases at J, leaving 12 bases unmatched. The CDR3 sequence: CSAGTGGGLGATEAFF. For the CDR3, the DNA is TGCAGTGCCGGGACAGGGGGCGGATTGGGTGCCACTGAAGCTTTCTTT.

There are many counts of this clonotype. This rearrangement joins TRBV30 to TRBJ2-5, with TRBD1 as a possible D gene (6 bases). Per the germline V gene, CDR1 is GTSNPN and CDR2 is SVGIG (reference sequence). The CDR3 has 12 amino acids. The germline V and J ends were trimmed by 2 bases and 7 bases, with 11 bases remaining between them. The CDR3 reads CAWSYEGGTQYF. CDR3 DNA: TGTGCCTGGAGTTACGAAGGGGGGACCCAGTACTTC. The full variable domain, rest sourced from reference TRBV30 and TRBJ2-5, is SQTIHQWPATLVQPVGSPLSLECTVEGTSNPNLYWYRQAAGRGLQLLFYSVGIGQISSEVPQNLSASRPQDRQFILSSKKLLLSDSGFYLCAWSYEGGTQYFGPGTRLLVL.

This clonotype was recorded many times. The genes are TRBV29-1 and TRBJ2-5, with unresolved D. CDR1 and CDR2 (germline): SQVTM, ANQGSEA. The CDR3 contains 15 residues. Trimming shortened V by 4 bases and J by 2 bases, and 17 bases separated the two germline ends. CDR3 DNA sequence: TGCAGCGTTGCATTGCGGATTCCGTTACAAGAGACCCAGTACTTC. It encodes CSVALRIPLQETQYF.

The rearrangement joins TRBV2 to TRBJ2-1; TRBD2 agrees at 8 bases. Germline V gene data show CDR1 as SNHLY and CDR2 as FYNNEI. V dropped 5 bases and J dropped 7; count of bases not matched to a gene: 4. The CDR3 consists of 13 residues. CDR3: CASSLSGSNEQFF. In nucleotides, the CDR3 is TGTGCCAGCAGTTTAAGCGGGAGTAATGAGCAGTTCTTC.

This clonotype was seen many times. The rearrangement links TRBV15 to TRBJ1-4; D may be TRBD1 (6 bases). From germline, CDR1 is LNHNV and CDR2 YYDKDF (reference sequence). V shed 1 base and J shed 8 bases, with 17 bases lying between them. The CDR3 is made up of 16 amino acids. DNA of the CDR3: TGTGCCACCAGCAGAGCCCCCGGGGGGGCAGGGGAAAAACTGTTTTTT. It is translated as CATSRAPGGAGEKLFF.

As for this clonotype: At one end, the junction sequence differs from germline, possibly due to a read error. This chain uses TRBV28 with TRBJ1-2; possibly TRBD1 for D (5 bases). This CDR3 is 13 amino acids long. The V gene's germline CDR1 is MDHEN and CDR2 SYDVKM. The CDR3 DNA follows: TGTGCCAGCAGTTTACAGGGCTACTATGGCCACACCTTC. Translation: CASSLQGYYGHTF.

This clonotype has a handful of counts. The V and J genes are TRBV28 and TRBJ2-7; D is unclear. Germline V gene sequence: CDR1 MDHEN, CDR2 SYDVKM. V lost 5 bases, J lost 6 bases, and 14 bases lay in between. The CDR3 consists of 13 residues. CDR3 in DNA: TGTGCCAGCAGTCCCCCCGGCGGTTTCGAGCAGTACTTC. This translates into CASSPPGGFEQYF.

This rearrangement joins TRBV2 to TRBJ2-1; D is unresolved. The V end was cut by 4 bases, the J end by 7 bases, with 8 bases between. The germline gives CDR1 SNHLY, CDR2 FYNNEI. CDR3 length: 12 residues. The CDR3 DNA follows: TGTGCCAGCAGTGGAAATAGTAATGAGCAGTTCTTC. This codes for CASSGNSNEQFF.

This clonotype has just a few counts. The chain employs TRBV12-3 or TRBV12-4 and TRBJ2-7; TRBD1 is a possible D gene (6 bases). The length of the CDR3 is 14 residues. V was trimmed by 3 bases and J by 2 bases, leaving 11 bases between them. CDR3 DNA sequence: TGTGCCAGCAGTTTGGGGGCACCCCCCTACGAGCAGTACTTC. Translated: CASSLGAPPYEQYF.

CDR3 in amino acids: CASGGDSTNEKLFF. The CDR3 DNA is TGTGCCAGTGGAGGGGATAGCACTAATGAAAAACTGTTTTTT. The chain recombines TRBV19 with TRBJ1-4; possibly TRBD1 for D (5 bases). V was clipped by 8 bases and J by 2 bases, with 12 bases between them. Germline CDR1 and CDR2: LNHDA and SQIVND (reference sequence). The CDR3 length is 14 residues.

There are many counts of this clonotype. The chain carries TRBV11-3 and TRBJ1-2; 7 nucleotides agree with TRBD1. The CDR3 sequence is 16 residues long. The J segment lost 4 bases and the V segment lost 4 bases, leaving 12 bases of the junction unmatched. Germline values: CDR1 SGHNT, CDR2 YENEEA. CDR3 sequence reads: CASSSFPGTDVYGYTF. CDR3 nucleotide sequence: TGTGCCAGCAGCTCCTTCCCCGGGACAGATGTCTATGGCTACACCTTC.

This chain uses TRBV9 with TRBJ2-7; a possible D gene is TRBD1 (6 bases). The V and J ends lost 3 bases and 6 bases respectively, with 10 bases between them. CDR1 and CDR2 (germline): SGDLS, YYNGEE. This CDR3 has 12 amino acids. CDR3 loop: CASSATGREQYF. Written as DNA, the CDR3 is TGTGCCAGCAGCGCGACAGGACGCGAGCAGTACTTC.

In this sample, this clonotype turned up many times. CDR3 loop: CASRGQGPTNEKLFF. The CDR3 nucleotides read TGTGCCAGCAGGGGACAGGGTCCAACTAATGAAAAACTGTTTTTT. The V call is TRBV12-3 or TRBV12-4, the J call TRBJ1-4, with 9 bases matching TRBD1. The CDR3 runs 15 residues. V trimming: 6 bases; J trimming: 0 bases; junction bases outside the gene matches: 2.

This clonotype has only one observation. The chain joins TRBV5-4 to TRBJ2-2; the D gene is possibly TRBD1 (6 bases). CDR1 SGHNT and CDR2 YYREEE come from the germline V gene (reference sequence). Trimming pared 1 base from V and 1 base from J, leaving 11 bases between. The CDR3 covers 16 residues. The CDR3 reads CASSLQGFGNTGELFF. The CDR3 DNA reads TGTGCCAGCAGCTTGCAGGGGTTCGGGAACACCGGGGAGCTGTTTTTT. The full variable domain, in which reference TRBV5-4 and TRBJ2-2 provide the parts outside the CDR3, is ETGVTQSPTHLIKTRGQQVTLRCSSQSGHNTVSWYQQALGQGPQFIFQYYREEENGRGNFPPRFSGLQFPNYSSELNVNALELDDSALYLCASSLQGFGNTGELFFGEGSRLTVL.

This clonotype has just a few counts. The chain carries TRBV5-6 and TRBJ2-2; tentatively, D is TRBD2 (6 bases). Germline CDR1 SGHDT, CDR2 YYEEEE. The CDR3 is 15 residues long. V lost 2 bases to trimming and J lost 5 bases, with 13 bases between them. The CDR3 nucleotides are TGTGCCAGCAGCTTCGGGACTGGGGCTACCGGGGAGCTGTTTTTT. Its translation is CASSFGTGATGELFF. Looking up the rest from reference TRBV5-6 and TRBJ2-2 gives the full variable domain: DAGVTQSPTHLIKTRGQQVTLRCSPKSGHDTVSWYQQALGQGPQFIFQYYEEEERQRGNFPDRFSGHQFPNYSSELNVNALLLGDSALYLCASSFGTGATGELFFGEGSRLTVL.

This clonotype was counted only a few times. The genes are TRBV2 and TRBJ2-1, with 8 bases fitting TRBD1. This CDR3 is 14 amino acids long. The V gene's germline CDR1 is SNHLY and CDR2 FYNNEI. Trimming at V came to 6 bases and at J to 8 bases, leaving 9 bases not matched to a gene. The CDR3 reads CASSDRTGRDEQFF. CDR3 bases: TGTGCCAGCAGCGACCGGACAGGGCGGGATGAGCAGTTCTTC.

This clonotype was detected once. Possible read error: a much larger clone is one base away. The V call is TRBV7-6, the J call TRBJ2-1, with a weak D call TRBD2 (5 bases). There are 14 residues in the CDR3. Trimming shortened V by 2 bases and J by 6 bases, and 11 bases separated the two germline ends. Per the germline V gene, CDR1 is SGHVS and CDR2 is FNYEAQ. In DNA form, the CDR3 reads TGTGCCAGCAGCTTAAGCGGAACCTGCAATGAGCAGTTCTTC. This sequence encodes CASSLSGTCNEQFF.

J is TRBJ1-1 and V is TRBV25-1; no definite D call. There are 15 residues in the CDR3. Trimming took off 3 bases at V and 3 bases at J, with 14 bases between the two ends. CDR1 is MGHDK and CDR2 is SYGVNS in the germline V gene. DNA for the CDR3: TGTGCCAGCAGTGACTGGCAGAATACAGACACTGAAGCTTTCTTT. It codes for CASSDWQNTDTEAFF.

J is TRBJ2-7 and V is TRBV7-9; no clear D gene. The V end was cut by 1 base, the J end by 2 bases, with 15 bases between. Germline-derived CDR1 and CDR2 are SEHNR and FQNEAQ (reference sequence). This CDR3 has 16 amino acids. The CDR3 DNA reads TGTGCCAGCAGCTTAGAGATAGCCAATGGGGCCTACGAGCAGTACTTC. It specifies CASSLEIANGAYEQYF.

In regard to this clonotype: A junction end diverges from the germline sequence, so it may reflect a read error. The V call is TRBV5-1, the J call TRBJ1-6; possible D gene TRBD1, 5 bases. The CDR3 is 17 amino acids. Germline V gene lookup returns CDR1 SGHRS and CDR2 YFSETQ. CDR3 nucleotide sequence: TGCGCCAGCACCTTGGCCTCAGGGAGCTCCTATAATTCACCCCTCCACTTT. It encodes CASTLASGSSYNSPLHF.

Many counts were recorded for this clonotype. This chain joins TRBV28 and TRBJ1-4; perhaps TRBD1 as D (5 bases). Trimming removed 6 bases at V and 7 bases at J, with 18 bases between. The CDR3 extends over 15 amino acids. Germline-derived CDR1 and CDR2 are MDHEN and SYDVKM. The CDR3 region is CASSYRVGGREKLFF. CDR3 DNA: TGTGCCAGCAGCTACCGAGTGGGGGGACGTGAAAAACTGTTTTTT.

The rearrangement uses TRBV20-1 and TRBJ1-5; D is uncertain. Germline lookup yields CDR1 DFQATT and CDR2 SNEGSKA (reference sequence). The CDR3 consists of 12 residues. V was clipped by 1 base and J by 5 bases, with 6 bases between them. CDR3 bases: TGCAGTGCTAGAGGAATTGATCAGCCCCAGCATTTT. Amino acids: CSARGIDQPQHF.

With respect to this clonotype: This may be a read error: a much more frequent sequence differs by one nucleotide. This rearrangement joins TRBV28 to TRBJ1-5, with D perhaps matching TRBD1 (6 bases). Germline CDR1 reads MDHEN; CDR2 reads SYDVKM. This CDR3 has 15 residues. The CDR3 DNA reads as TGTGCCAGCACCAGCCCCACGGGGGGCAATCGGCCCCAGCATTTT. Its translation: CASTSPTGGNRPQHF.

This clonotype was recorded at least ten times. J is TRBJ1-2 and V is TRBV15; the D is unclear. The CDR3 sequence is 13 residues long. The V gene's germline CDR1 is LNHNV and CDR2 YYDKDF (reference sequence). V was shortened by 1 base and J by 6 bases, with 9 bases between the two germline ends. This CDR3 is CATSRVFRDGYTF. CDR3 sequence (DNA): TGTGCCACCAGCAGAGTCTTTAGGGATGGCTACACCTTC. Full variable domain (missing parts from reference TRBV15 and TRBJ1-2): DAMVIQNPRYQVTQFGKPVTLSCSQTLNHNVMYWYQQKSSQAPKLLFHYYDKDFNNEADTPDNFQSRRPNTSFCFLDIRSPGLGDTAMYLCATSRVFRDGYTFGSGTRLTVV.

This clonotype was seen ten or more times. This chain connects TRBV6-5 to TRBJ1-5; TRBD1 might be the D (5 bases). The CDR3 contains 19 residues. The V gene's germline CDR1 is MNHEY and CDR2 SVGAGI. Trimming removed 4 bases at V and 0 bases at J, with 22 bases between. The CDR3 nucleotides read TGTGCCAGCAGTTCGATCAAGGGACCCTTAAAACTTAGCAATCAGCCCCAGCATTTT. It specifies CASSSIKGPLKLSNQPQHF.

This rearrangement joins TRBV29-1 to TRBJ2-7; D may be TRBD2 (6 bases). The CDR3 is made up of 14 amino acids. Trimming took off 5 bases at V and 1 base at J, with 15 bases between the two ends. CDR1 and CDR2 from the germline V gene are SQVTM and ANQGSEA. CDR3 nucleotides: TGCAGCGTTCTGCTGGCGGGAAGATCCTACGAGCAGTACTTC. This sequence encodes CSVLLAGRSYEQYF.

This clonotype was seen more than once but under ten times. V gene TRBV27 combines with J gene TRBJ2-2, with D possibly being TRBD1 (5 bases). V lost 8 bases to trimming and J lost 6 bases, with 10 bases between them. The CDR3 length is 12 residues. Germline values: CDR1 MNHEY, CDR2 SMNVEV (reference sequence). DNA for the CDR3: TGTGCCAGCGAATCAGGGTCCGGGGAGCTGTTTTTT. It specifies CASESGSGELFF.

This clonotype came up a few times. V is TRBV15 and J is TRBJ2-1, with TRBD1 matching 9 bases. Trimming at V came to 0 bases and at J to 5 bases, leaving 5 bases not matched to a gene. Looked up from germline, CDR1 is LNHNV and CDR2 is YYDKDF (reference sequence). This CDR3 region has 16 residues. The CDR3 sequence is CATSRDWDRAHNEQFF. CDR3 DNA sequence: TGTGCCACCAGCAGAGATTGGGACAGGGCGCACAATGAGCAGTTCTTC.